The 19 T cell receptor beta chains in this list originate from one sample, sequenced in a study of cytotoxic CD8 clonotypes in ibrutinib-treated CLL. Here immunoSEQ multiplex PCR was the method, and the copy in TCRdb shows in-frame clones only, minus some. The sample includes tens of thousands of clones, 45% to 50% of them seen just once. Sequenced here: PBMCs, sampled before ibrutinib treatment. The source of these receptors is a human donor with chronic lymphocytic leukemia.

In its sample, this clone was seen a few times. For the CDR3, the DNA is TGTGCCAGTAGTATGCAAGGAACCGGGGAGCTGTTTTTT. It yields the protein CASSMQGTGELFF. This sequence joins TRBV19 and TRBJ2-2; D is uncertain. The germline V gene encodes CDR1 LNHDA and CDR2 SQIVND (reference sequence). The CDR3 has 13 amino acids. V lost 3 bases, J lost 5 bases, and 7 bases lay in between.

V is TRBV28 and J is TRBJ2-1, with 10 bases matching TRBD2. J lost 2 bases, V lost 7 bases, and 2 bases had no gene match. This CDR3 has 14 residues. The V gene's germline CDR1 is MDHEN and CDR2 SYDVKM. This CDR3 is CASKSGGAYNEQFF. The CDR3 region has the DNA TGTGCCAGCAAGAGCGGGGGGGCCTACAATGAGCAGTTCTTC.

The CDR3 coding sequence is TGCGCCAGCAGCAATGGACAGGCGAACACCGGGGAGCTGTTTTTT. This translates into CASSNGQANTGELFF. The chain has TRBV5-1 and TRBJ2-2, with TRBD1 identical over 7 bases. Unmatched junction bases numbered 3, after V lost 4 bases and J lost 0 bases. This CDR3 spans 15 amino acids. The germline V gene has CDR1 SGHRS and CDR2 YFSETQ.

J is TRBJ1-5 and V is TRBV19, with 8 bases lining up with TRBD1. The CDR3 spans 17 residues. J lost 2 bases, V lost 4 bases, and 10 bases had no gene match. The germline gives CDR1 LNHDA, CDR2 SQIVND (reference sequence). As DNA, the CDR3 is TGTGCCAGTAGTAAAGTACCAGGGGGCGCGGGCAATCAGCCCCAGCATTTT. It codes for CASSKVPGGAGNQPQHF. The full variable domain, with the rest looked up from reference TRBV19 and TRBJ1-5, is DGGITQSPKYLFRKEGQNVTLSCEQNLNHDAMYWYRQDPGQGLRLIYYSQIVNDFQKGDIAEGYSVSREKKESFPLTVTSAQKNPTAFYLCASSKVPGGAGNQPQHFGDGTRLSIL.

The V gene is TRBV9, the J gene TRBJ2-7, with TRBD2 matching 13 bases. CDR1 is SGDLS and CDR2 is YYNGEE in the germline V gene. This CDR3 has 17 residues. Germline trimming cut 0 bases from V and 4 bases from J; bases unmatched to any gene: 7. The CDR3 reads CASSVAPGTSGVYEQYF. The DNA for the CDR3 is TGTGCCAGCAGCGTAGCTCCCGGGACTAGCGGGGTTTACGAGCAGTACTTC.

The chain employs TRBV2 and TRBJ2-3; D is perhaps TRBD2 (6 bases). Per germline, CDR1 SNHLY and CDR2 FYNNEI. The CDR3 has 19 amino acids. V was clipped by 0 bases and J by 0 bases, with 19 bases between them. CDR3: CASSEAHGLTSVSTDTQYF. The CDR3 bases are TGTGCCAGCAGTGAAGCTCATGGCCTGACTAGTGTGAGCACAGATACGCAGTATTTT.

This clone turned up a few times. This chain joins TRBV2 and TRBJ1-1; D may be TRBD1 (5 bases). The CDR3 totals 13 residues. V was cut by 2 bases and J by 6 bases, with 10 bases left in between. The germline gives CDR1 SNHLY, CDR2 FYNNEI. CDR3 nucleotides: TGTGCCAGCAGTGAATACCGGGGCGCTGAAGCTTTCTTT. Its translation is CASSEYRGAEAFF.

The chain joins TRBV10-3 to TRBJ2-5, with a weak D call TRBD2 (6 bases). Germline V CDR1 and CDR2: ENHRY, SYGVKD. The germline V and J ends were trimmed by 3 bases and 2 bases, with 16 bases remaining between them. The CDR3 runs to 16 residues. The CDR3 sequence is CAISDLSGTFQETQYF. The CDR3 DNA reads TGTGCCATCAGTGACCTATCAGGGACTTTTCAAGAGACCCAGTACTTC.

This clone was seen once. The chain has TRBV18 and TRBJ2-7; 7 positions agree with TRBD2. CDR3 length: 15 amino acids. CDR1 and CDR2 from the germline V gene are KGHSH and LQKENI. The trim removed 2 bases at V and 3 bases at J, leaving 7 bases unmatched. CDR3: CASSPGSWEGYEQYF. The CDR3 coding sequence is TGTGCCAGCTCACCAGGGAGTTGGGAGGGCTACGAGCAGTACTTC.

J is TRBJ2-1 and V is TRBV4-1; D may match TRBD1 or TRBD2 (5 bases each). The CDR3 is 15 residues long. Germline CDR1 MGHRA, CDR2 YSYEKL. Between the trimmed V and J ends, which lost 1 base and 7 bases, there was a span of 14 bases. In nucleotides, the CDR3 is TGCGCCAGCAGCCAAGCCTGGGGGACCCAAAATGAGCAGTTCTTC. Amino acid sequence: CASSQAWGTQNEQFF.

The chain recombines TRBV18 with TRBJ1-2, with a possible D match to TRBD1 (6 bases). The V gene lost 5 bases and the J gene lost 2 bases, with 12 bases spanning the gap. Germline V lookup: CDR1 KGHSH, CDR2 LQKENI. The CDR3 has 14 residues. The CDR3 region is CASSGLTGNYGYTF. For the CDR3, the DNA is TGTGCCAGCTCAGGGCTTACAGGGAACTATGGCTACACCTTC.

CDR3 in DNA: TGTGCCAGCAGTGCGTACGGGGGGCATTCGTATCAGCCCCAGCATTTT. This translates into CASSAYGGHSYQPQHF. The gene calls are TRBV2 and TRBJ1-5, with D perhaps matching TRBD1 (6 bases). Trimming stripped 4 bases from V and 5 bases from J, with 18 bases between. Germline CDR1 is SNHLY and CDR2 is FYNNEI. The CDR3 has 16 amino acids.

The chain combines TRBV5-1 with TRBJ2-7, with a weak D call TRBD1 (5 bases). The V end lost 0 bases, the J end lost 0 bases, and 10 bases lay between the germline ends. The CDR3 sequence is 15 residues long. Germline CDR1 reads SGHRS; CDR2 reads YFSETQ. CDR3 DNA: TGCGCCAGCAGCTTGGTACAGGCCAGCTCCTACGAGCAGTACTTC. Translation: CASSLVQASSYEQYF. Using reference TRBV5-1 and TRBJ2-7 for the parts outside the CDR3, the full variable domain is KAGVTQTPRYLIKTRGQQVTLSCSPISGHRSVSWYQQTPGQGLQFLFEYFSETQRNKGNFPGRFSGRQFSNSRSEMNVSTLELGDSALYLCASSLVQASSYEQYFGPGTRLTVT.

This rearrangement joins TRBV11-2 to TRBJ1-6, with D perhaps matching TRBD1 (5 bases). Germline values: CDR1 SGHAT, CDR2 FQNNGV. The germline V and J ends were trimmed by 4 bases and 14 bases, with 18 bases remaining between them. The CDR3 contains 14 residues. The CDR3 DNA follows: TGTGCCAGCAGCTCGCGGAGGGGCCCCCAGGCCCTCCACTTT. Translation gives CASSSRRGPQALHF.

The chain combines TRBV6-6 with TRBJ2-1; 8 bases fit TRBD2. The CDR3 runs 15 residues. The junction had 10 bases not matched to a gene; V was cut back by 3 bases and J by 9 bases. Germline-derived CDR1 and CDR2 are MNHNY and SVGAGI (reference sequence). The CDR3 nucleotides read TGTGCCAGCAGTTATATTAGCGGGGTGTCAAGTGAGCAGTTCTTC. Encoded protein: CASSYISGVSSEQFF.

The chain couples TRBV11-2 to TRBJ1-6, with D maybe TRBD1 (5 bases). Trimming cost V 5 bases and J 9 bases, with 20 bases left between them. CDR3 size: 16 residues. Looked up from germline, CDR1 is SGHAT and CDR2 is FQNNGV. In nucleotides, the CDR3 is TGTGCCAGCAGCGGGCCCCCGGGATTTCAGGGTTCACCCCTCCACTTT. It encodes CASSGPPGFQGSPLHF.

This sequence joins TRBV7-3 and TRBJ2-1; 7 positions agree with TRBD1. Trimming cost V 2 bases and J 6 bases; bases outside gene matches: 10. The germline V gene encodes CDR1 SGHTA and CDR2 FQGTGA. The CDR3 totals 16 residues. The CDR3 sequence: CASSLLPGQSANEQFF. The CDR3 coding sequence is TGTGCCAGCAGCTTACTACCGGGACAGTCGGCCAATGAGCAGTTCTTC.

This clone was seen a few times. The rearrangement joins TRBV7-3 to TRBJ1-3; 7 nucleotides line up with TRBD1. Germline V gene lookup returns CDR1 SGHTA and CDR2 FQGTGA. The CDR3 has 15 amino acids. V was clipped by 5 bases and J by 4 bases; unmatched bases: 8. The CDR3 DNA sequence: TGTGCCAGCAGCCCCGACAGGGCGTCCGGAAACACCATATATTTT. Its protein product is CASSPDRASGNTIYF.

The rearrangement uses TRBV6-6 and TRBJ1-2; 8 bases match TRBD1. Germline CDR1 MNHNY, CDR2 SVGAGI (reference sequence). This CDR3 spans 14 amino acids. V shed 4 bases, J shed 6 bases, and the junction held 7 bases outside the gene matches. This chain's CDR3 is CASSSPDRDNGYTF. In DNA, the CDR3 is TGTGCCAGCAGTTCTCCGGACAGGGACAATGGCTACACCTTC.